The clone carrying this T cell receptor (beta chain) appeared once. Other DNA sequences in the same sample also yield this CDR3. The CDR3 length is 13 residues. Source study methods: Amplification from reference gene primers served as the basis for estimated nucleated cell counts. Clones were sequenced by immunoSEQ multiplex PCR, and TCRdb holds only the in-frame ones, with some missing. That table gives V, J and clone size, and the DNA gave D and trimming. The top ten hold approximately 12% of the sample, which has tens of thousands of clones, 80% seen once. These data are taken from a study of blood T cell repertoires in COVID-19. Looking at the study overall: From the United States, Italy and Spain came samples of acute and convalescent COVID-19.

The origin of this receptor is a human donor in a cohort sampled during active COVID-19. Sample: peripheral blood. The chain couples TRBV21-1 to TRBJ1-3; the table's D call, TRBD1, has no DNA check behind it. TRBV21-1 is an annotated pseudogene. CDR3 DNA: TGCGCCAGCAGCAGGGACAGGCTAAACACCATATATTTT. Amino acids: CASSRDRLNTIYF.